What follows describes a single T cell receptor (beta chain). The data belong to a study of blood T cell repertoires in COVID-19. Overall study: The samples span acute and convalescent COVID-19 from the United States, Italy and Spain. T cells, B-cell-depleted T cells, or PBMCs provided the cDNA or gDNA that served as material.

CDR3 length equals 15 residues. After removal of 3 bases from V and 4 bases from J, the junction contained 6 bases not matched to a gene. CDR1 and CDR2 from the germline V gene are LNHNV and YYDKDF (reference sequence). Libraries were prepared by immunoSEQ multiplex PCR; TCRdb keeps only in-frame clonotypes and omits some of them. The data contain 200,000 to 250,000 clones, roughly 86% of them singletons. Sequenced sample: peripheral blood. The chain links TRBV15 to TRBJ2-1; 7 bases are a match to TRBD2. The receptor was isolated from a woman in her thirties who had recovered from COVID-19. CDR3 protein: CATSRGGMGYNEQFF. CDR3 sequence (DNA): TGTGCCACCAGCAGGGGGGGGATGGGATACAATGAGCAGTTCTTC.